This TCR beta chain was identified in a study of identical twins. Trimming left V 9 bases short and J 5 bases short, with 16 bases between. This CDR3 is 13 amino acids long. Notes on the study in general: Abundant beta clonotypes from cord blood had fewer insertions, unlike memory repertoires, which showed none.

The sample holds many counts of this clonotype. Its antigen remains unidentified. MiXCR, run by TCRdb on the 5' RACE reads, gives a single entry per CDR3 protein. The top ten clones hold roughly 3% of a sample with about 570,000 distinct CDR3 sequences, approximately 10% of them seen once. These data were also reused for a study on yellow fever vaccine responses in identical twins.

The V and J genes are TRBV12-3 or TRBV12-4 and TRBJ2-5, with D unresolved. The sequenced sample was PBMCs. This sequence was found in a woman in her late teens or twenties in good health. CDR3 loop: CASRSEPAETQYF. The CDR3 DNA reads TGTGCCAGTAGAAGCGAACCCGCCGAGACCCAGTACTTC.